This note documents a single TCR beta chain sequence. Its specific antigen is unknown. No base quality values were provided; no much bigger clone lies one nucleotide off. This specimen's time point label, per the study, means: baseline before first vaccination. Vaccinee samples were obtained from the UK trials COV001 and COV002, which included a single-blind randomized controlled phase 2/3 trial of AZD1222 (ChAdOx1 nCoV-19) in healthy adults. For TCRbeta chain sequencing, PBMC samples from trial participants were taken at day 0 and at day 28 after the second dose. This specimen belongs to a study of T cell responses to AZD1222 COVID-19 vaccine (dated by TCRdb to the early 2020s). In terms of the full investigation: AZD1222 recipients with second doses at about 4 weeks or about 12 weeks were pooled, because spike-specific TCR depth and breadth did not differ between schedules. A total of under 250 trial participants underwent TCR sequencing, of whom some 200 had received two doses of AZD1222 and roughly 26 had received two doses of the MenACWY control vaccine. Trial participants were enrolled into age subgroups of 18-55, 56-69 and 70-plus years, which contained approximately 150, 28 and 58 TCR-sequenced participants, respectively.

The CDR3 sequence holds 17 residues, the cysteine and phenylalanine included. The read is trimmed to its CDR3 DNA, 51 bases read in frame from base 1. V gives up 0 bases and J gives up 4 bases, and the segment between their germline ends measures 19 bases. CDR1 SGHRS and CDR2 YFSETQ were looked up in the germline V gene. Beyond this particular receptor, the publication reports: Participants were mostly white British and included more females than males, and it was suggested by the authors that clonal diversity may have been underestimated. Only five or six AZD1222 recipients were SARS-CoV-2 seropositive at baseline, limiting conclusions about previously exposed vaccinees. Spike-specific TCR breadth and depth rose significantly after two AZD1222 doses compared with day 0 and with MenACWY recipients. Because no samples from the day 14 peak response were available, repertoires could be characterized only after the peak T cell response. The whole spike protein was spanned by vaccine-associated CD4 TCRs, and dominant responses were seen in regions 160-218 and 743-854. Reportedly, almost half of the unique spike-specific TCRs recognized epitopes lying outside the regions that are mutated in the B.1.351 and B.1.1.7 variants. In the small 56-69-year group, the increase in depth fell short of significance, most likely because of low power.

The CDR3 regions of human TCRbeta chains were subjected to immunosequencing. The study's processing was this. TCRs in the repertoires were matched against a reference library of SARS-CoV-2-specific TCRs that had been generated with the MIRA antigen-specificity platform. Breadth was defined as the fraction of unique TCRs that were SARS-CoV-2-associated, and depth was defined as the fraction of total T cells that were SARS-CoV-2-associated. Using the MIRA data, each spike-specific TCR was assigned both to the spike region to which the TCR was reactive and to a CD4 or CD8 class. Log10-transformed breadth and depth values were compared by one-way ANOVA with Sidak's multiple comparisons tests. The table was pulled from immuneACCESS by TCRdb, which kept in-frame rearrangements only. Such tables lose some clones; where checked, under half of the loss comes from unresolved V genes, and the rest has no known cause. V and J calls and clone size come straight from that table; D and trimming were deduced from the DNA. In this sample the table shows approximately 200,000 clones, around 88% of which occur a single time. Jointly, the top ten make up approximately 8% of the sample.

The receptor was isolated from an adult in good health. The rearrangement joined TRBV5-1 to TRBJ1-1; the D gene is unclear. The input for sequencing was peripheral blood, taken on day 0 of AZD1222 vaccination. In nucleotides, the sequence is TGCGCCAGCAGCTTGGCCTTAACGGGAGGGATCGGCACTGAAGCTTTCTTT. It is translated as CASSLALTGGIGTEAFF. With the portions outside the CDR3 filled from the reference TRBV5-1 and TRBJ1-1 genes, the complete variable region becomes KAGVTQTPRYLIKTRGQQVTLSCSPISGHRSVSWYQQTPGQGLQFLFEYFSETQRNKGNFPGRFSGRQFSNSRSEMNVSTLELGDSALYLCASSLALTGGIGTEAFFGQGTRLTVV.